Reported below is one T cell receptor (beta chain). This entry comes from a study of Graves' ophthalmopathy and Graves' hyperthyroidism. Study overall: Before any treatment was given, at initial diagnosis, peripheral blood was collected.

Amplified TCR beta CDR3 regions were obtained using RNA transcripts as template. Second-round multiplex PCR came after a first-round RT-PCR that employed HTBI primers. MiXCR, applied by TCRdb to the multiplex PCR reads, yields one record per CDR3 protein. The table shows about 210,000 distinct CDR3 sequences, with around 28% occurring only once. This clonotype originated in a man aged 45-65 years with Graves' ophthalmopathy. The sample comprised peripheral blood.

The CDR3 bases are TGTGCCAGTAGTCTCTCCGGCGCCCGGGAGACCCAGTACTTC. Translation gives CASSLSGARETQYF. The V call is TRBV19, the J call TRBJ2-5; D is unresolved. Germline lookup yields CDR1 LNHDA and CDR2 SQIVND (reference sequence). The V gene lost 5 bases and the J gene lost 5 bases, with 15 bases spanning the gap. This CDR3 is built from 14 residues.